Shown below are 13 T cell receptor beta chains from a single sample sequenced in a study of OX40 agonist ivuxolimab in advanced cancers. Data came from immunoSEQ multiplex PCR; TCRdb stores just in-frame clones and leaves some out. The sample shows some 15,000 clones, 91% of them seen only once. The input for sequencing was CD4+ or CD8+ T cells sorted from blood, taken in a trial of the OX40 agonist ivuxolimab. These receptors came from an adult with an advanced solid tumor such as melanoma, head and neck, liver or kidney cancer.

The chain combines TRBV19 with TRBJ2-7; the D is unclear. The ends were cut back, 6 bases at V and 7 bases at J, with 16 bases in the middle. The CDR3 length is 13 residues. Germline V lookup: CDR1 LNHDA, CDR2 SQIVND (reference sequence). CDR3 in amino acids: CASRSLGSEEQYF. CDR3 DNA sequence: TGTGCCAGTAGGTCATTGGGGTCTGAGGAGCAGTACTTC. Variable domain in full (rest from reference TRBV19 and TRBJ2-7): DGGITQSPKYLFRKEGQNVTLSCEQNLNHDAMYWYRQDPGQGLRLIYYSQIVNDFQKGDIAEGYSVSREKKESFPLTVTSAQKNPTAFYLCASRSLGSEEQYFGPGTRLTVT.

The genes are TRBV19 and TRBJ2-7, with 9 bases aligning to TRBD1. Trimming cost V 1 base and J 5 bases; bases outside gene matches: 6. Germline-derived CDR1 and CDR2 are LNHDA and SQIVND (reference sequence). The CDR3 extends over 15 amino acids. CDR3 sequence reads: CASSIVGTGIDEQYF. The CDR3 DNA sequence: TGTGCCAGTAGTATAGTAGGGACAGGGATCGACGAGCAGTACTTC.

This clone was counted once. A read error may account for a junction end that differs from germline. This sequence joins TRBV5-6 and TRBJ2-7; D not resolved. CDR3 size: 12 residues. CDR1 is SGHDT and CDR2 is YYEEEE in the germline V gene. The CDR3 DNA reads TGTGCCAGCAGCTTGGCCGAGCAAGGGTCGAACTTC. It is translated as CASSLAEQGSNF.

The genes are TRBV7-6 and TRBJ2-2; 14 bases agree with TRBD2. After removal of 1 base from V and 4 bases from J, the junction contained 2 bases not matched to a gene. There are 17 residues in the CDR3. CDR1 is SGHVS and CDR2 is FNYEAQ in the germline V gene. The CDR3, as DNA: TGTGCCAGCAGCTTAGGACTAGCGGGAGGGCTCACCGGGGAGCTGTTTTTT. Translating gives CASSLGLAGGLTGELFF.

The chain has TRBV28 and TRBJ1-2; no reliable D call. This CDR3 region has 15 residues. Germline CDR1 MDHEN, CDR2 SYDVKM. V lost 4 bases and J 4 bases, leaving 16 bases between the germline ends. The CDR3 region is CASSSRQGTPYGYTF. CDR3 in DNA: TGTGCCAGCAGTTCTCGTCAAGGAACCCCCTATGGCTACACCTTC.

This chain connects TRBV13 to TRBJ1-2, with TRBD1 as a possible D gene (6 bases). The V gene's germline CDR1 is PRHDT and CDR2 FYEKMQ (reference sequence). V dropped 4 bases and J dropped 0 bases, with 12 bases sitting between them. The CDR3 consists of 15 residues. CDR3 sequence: CASSYDRSSNYGYTF. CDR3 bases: TGTGCCAGCAGCTACGACAGGTCCTCTAACTATGGCTACACCTTC.

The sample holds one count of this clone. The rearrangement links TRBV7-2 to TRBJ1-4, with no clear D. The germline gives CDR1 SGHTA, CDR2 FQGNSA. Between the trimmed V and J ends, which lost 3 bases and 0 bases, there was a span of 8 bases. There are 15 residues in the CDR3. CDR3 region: CASSLTVATNEKLFF. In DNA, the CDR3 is TGTGCCAGCAGCTTGACGGTTGCAACTAATGAAAAACTGTTTTTT. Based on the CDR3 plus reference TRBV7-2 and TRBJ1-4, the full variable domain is GAGVSQSPSNKVTEKGKDVELRCDPISGHTALYWYRQSLGQGLEFLIYFQGNSAPDKSGLPSDRFSAERTGGSVSTLTIQRTQQEDSAVYLCASSLTVATNEKLFFGSGTQLSVL.

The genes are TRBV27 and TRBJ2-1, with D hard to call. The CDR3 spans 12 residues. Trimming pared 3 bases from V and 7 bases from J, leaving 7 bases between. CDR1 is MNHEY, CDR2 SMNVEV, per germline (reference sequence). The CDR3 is CASSFSANEQFF. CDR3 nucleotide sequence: TGTGCCAGCAGTTTTTCGGCTAATGAGCAGTTCTTC.

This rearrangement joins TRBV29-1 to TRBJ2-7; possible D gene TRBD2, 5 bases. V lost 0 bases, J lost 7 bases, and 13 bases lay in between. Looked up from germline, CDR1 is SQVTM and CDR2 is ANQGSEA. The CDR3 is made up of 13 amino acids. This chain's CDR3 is CSVEEGESGEQYF. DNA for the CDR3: TGCAGCGTTGAAGAGGGAGAATCGGGGGAGCAGTACTTC.

Here the CDR3 DNA reads TGTGCCAGCAGTTATGTAGGTACGCAGTATTTT. The encoded protein is CASSYVGTQYF. This chain connects TRBV6-5 to TRBJ2-3; no clear D. The germline V gene encodes CDR1 MNHEY and CDR2 SVGAGI. This CDR3 has 11 residues. Trimming left V 3 bases short and J 8 bases short, with 6 bases between.

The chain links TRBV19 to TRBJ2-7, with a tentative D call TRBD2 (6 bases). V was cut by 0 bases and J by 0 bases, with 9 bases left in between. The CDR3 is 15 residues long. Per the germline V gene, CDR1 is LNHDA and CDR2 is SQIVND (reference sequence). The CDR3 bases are TGTGCCAGTAGTATAGACGGAGGGACCTCCTACGAGCAGTACTTC. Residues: CASSIDGGTSYEQYF.

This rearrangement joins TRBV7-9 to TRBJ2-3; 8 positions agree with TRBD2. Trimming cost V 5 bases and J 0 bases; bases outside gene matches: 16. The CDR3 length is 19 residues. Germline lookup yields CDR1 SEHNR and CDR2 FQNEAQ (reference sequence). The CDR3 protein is CASSSQIAGGIVSTDTQYF. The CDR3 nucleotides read TGTGCCAGCAGCAGCCAGATCGCGGGAGGTATCGTAAGCACAGATACGCAGTATTTT.

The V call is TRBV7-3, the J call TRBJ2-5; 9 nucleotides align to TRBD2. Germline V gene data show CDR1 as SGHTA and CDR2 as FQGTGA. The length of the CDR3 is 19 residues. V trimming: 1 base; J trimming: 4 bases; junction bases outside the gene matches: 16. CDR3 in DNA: TGTGCCAGCAGCTTAATGGGCGGGAGGGCCGGCCCGTTAGGAGAGACCCAGTACTTC. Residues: CASSLMGGRAGPLGETQYF.